Shown below are 32 T cell receptor beta chains from a single sample sequenced in a study of shared clonotypes between healthy human individuals. Some clones are missing from TCRdb's copy, which holds only in-frame ones; the method was immunoSEQ multiplex PCR. The table shows about 2 million clones, with about 95% occurring only once. CD45RO negativity and positive selection for CCR7 defined naive CD8 cells, a population that excluded terminally differentiated effector memory CD45RA+ cells. The sample consisted of naive CD8+ T cells sorted from blood. Receptors were obtained from a man younger than 35 in good health.

The rearrangement uses TRBV7-6 and TRBJ2-3; possibly TRBD1 or TRBD2 for D (5 bases each). The CDR3 runs to 13 residues. Germline assignment: CDR1 SGHVS and CDR2 FNYEAQ. Trimming removed 6 bases at V and 7 bases at J, with 14 bases between. The CDR3 DNA reads as TGTGCCAGCAGTCCCGGCGAGGGGTATACGCAGTATTTT. Protein sequence: CASSPGEGYTQYF.

This chain joins TRBV5-6 and TRBJ2-7, with 10 bases fitting TRBD2. The CDR3 sequence is 15 residues long. V trimming: 2 bases; J trimming: 3 bases; junction bases outside the gene matches: 5. Germline lookup yields CDR1 SGHDT and CDR2 YYEEEE. The CDR3 DNA sequence: TGTGCCAGCAGCTTCGCGACTAGCGGGCTCTACGAGCAGTACTTC. Its protein product is CASSFATSGLYEQYF.

The J gene is TRBJ1-5, the V gene TRBV6-1, with 7 bases fitting TRBD1. V dropped 0 bases and J dropped 4; count of bases not matched to a gene: 6. The CDR3 runs 16 residues. Per germline, CDR1 MNHNS and CDR2 SASEGT. This CDR3 is CASSEAPPTGNQPQHF. The CDR3 DNA sequence: TGTGCCAGCAGTGAAGCCCCTCCGACAGGGAATCAGCCCCAGCATTTT.

This chain connects TRBV2 to TRBJ2-7, with a weak D call TRBD1 (6 bases). The ends were cut back, 6 bases at V and 2 bases at J, with 17 bases in the middle. Germline CDR1 is SNHLY and CDR2 is FYNNEI. This CDR3 comprises 15 residues. The CDR3 DNA sequence: TGTGCCAGCAGCGGGGAAGACAGGAGAGCCTACGAGCAGTACTTC. Translating gives CASSGEDRRAYEQYF.

The chain uses TRBV7-9 and TRBJ2-7; D tentatively fits TRBD1 or TRBD2 (5 bases each). The CDR3 is 14 amino acids. Germline-derived CDR1 and CDR2 are SEHNR and FQNEAQ (reference sequence). V gave up 6 bases and J gave up 1 base, with 13 bases separating them. For the CDR3, the DNA is TGTGCCAGCAGTCCGGGGCACATTTCCTACGAGCAGTACTTC. Protein sequence: CASSPGHISYEQYF.

The V and J genes are TRBV2 and TRBJ2-7; 7 bases match TRBD1. Germline V lookup: CDR1 SNHLY, CDR2 FYNNEI. CDR3 length: 15 amino acids. V lost 5 bases, J lost 2 bases, and 9 bases stayed unmatched. CDR3 coding DNA: TGTGCCAGCAGTCGAGACAGGGAAGGGGCCTACGAGCAGTACTTC. Translated: CASSRDREGAYEQYF.

This chain uses TRBV9 with TRBJ1-6; no firm D call. This CDR3 spans 16 amino acids. V was pared by 0 bases and J by 7 bases, with 14 bases between. Germline V CDR1 and CDR2: SGDLS, YYNGEE. CDR3 region: CASSVGGGSLNSPLHF. As DNA, the CDR3 is TGTGCCAGCAGCGTAGGCGGCGGATCTTTAAATTCACCCCTCCACTTT.

The CDR3 region has the DNA TGTGCCAGCAGCGGGGAGGACAGGGGCCTTAACTATGGCTACACCTTC. It codes for CASSGEDRGLNYGYTF. The gene calls are TRBV7-6 and TRBJ1-2, with 9 bases aligning to TRBD1. The CDR3 runs to 16 residues. V shed 5 bases, J shed 1 base, and the junction held 8 bases outside the gene matches. Germline V lookup: CDR1 SGHVS, CDR2 FNYEAQ.

The chain recombines TRBV7-9 with TRBJ2-1; no clear D. The CDR3 consists of 14 residues. Looked up from germline, CDR1 is SEHNR and CDR2 is FQNEAQ (reference sequence). V was shortened by 5 bases and J by 7 bases, with 15 bases between the two germline ends. This chain's CDR3 is CASSLTAERNEQFF. CDR3 DNA sequence: TGTGCCAGCAGCCTCACGGCGGAGAGGAATGAGCAGTTCTTC.

A remark on this clone: The sample holds other DNA sequences that translate to the same CDR3. This chain joins TRBV5-6 and TRBJ2-2; D is unclear. Germline assignment: CDR1 SGHDT and CDR2 YYEEEE. The V end lost 2 bases, the J end lost 1 base, and 3 bases lay between the germline ends. The CDR3 consists of 13 residues. CDR3 in amino acids: CASSFWNTGELFF. In DNA form, the CDR3 reads TGTGCCAGCAGCTTTTGGAACACCGGGGAGCTGTTTTTT.

The CDR3 bases are TGTGCCAGCTCCCAGGTGGACCCAGCAGATACGCAGTATTTT. This gives the protein CASSQVDPADTQYF. The chain employs TRBV18 and TRBJ2-3, with D hard to call. The ends were cut back, 6 bases at V and 4 bases at J, with 14 bases in the middle. The CDR3 spans 14 residues. The germline V gene has CDR1 KGHSH and CDR2 LQKENI.

The V gene is TRBV18, the J gene TRBJ2-2, with 7 bases identical to TRBD1. Per germline, CDR1 KGHSH and CDR2 LQKENI. V dropped 2 bases and J dropped 1; count of bases not matched to a gene: 7. This CDR3 is 17 amino acids long. Here the CDR3 reads CASSPGTDRRNTGELFF. CDR3 DNA sequence: TGTGCCAGCTCACCAGGGACAGATAGAAGGAACACCGGGGAGCTGTTTTTT. Full variable domain (missing parts from reference TRBV18 and TRBJ2-2): NAGVMQNPRHLVRRRGQEARLRCSPMKGHSHVYWYRQLPEEGLKFMVYLQKENIIDESGMPKERFSAEFPKEGPSILRIQQVVRGDSAAYFCASSPGTDRRNTGELFFGEGSRLTVL.

A note on this clone: This CDR3 is also generated by other DNA sequences in the sample. The chain joins TRBV29-1 to TRBJ2-7; unclear D gene. Trimming took off 4 bases at V and 3 bases at J, with 7 bases between the two ends. CDR1 is SQVTM, CDR2 ANQGSEA, per germline. This CDR3 spans 11 amino acids. This CDR3 is CSVVKGYEQYF. The CDR3 bases are TGCAGCGTTGTTAAGGGCTACGAGCAGTACTTC.

The rearrangement links TRBV9 to TRBJ1-1; D is undetermined. The CDR3 contains 17 residues. V shed 0 bases and J shed 2 bases, with 17 bases lying between them. From germline, CDR1 is SGDLS and CDR2 YYNGEE. CDR3 in amino acids: CASSVAEGPVFNTEAFF. In DNA, the CDR3 is TGTGCCAGCAGCGTAGCTGAGGGCCCGGTATTCAACACTGAAGCTTTCTTT. Based on the CDR3 plus reference TRBV9 and TRBJ1-1, the full variable domain is DSGVTQTPKHLITATGQRVTLRCSPRSGDLSVYWYQQSLDQGLQFLIQYYNGEERAKGNILERFSAQQFPDLHSELNLSSLELGDSALYFCASSVAEGPVFNTEAFFGQGTRLTVV.

The chain carries TRBV11-1 and TRBJ1-2; 11 nucleotides align to TRBD1. The CDR3 spans 16 residues. Unmatched junction bases numbered 12, after V lost 5 bases and J lost 7 bases. Germline loops: CDR1 SGHAT, CDR2 FQDESV (reference sequence). The CDR3 sequence: CASSPKPDRGHGGYTF. The CDR3, as DNA: TGTGCCAGCAGCCCCAAGCCGGACAGGGGGCATGGTGGCTACACCTTC.

J is TRBJ2-1 and V is TRBV27; D is unclear. This CDR3 is built from 12 residues. V lost 3 bases and J 8 bases, leaving 8 bases between the germline ends. Germline CDR1 MNHEY, CDR2 SMNVEV (reference sequence). CDR3 protein: CASSFTQDEQFF. Written as DNA, the CDR3 is TGTGCCAGCAGTTTCACTCAGGATGAGCAGTTCTTC.

This chain uses TRBV5-4 with TRBJ1-2; a weak D match, TRBD1 (6 bases). The V end lost 2 bases, the J end lost 6 bases, and 23 bases lay between the germline ends. The germline V gene encodes CDR1 SGHNT and CDR2 YYREEE (reference sequence). CDR3 length: 17 amino acids. The DNA for the CDR3 is TGTGCCAGCAGCTTTAACCCCGCCGACAGGTTCCTTGATGGCTACACCTTC. It encodes CASSFNPADRFLDGYTF.

This sequence joins TRBV5-6 and TRBJ2-3; 7 nucleotides match TRBD1. CDR3 length: 16 amino acids. Trimming at V came to 4 bases and at J to 2 bases, leaving 10 bases not matched to a gene. Germline values: CDR1 SGHDT, CDR2 YYEEEE. The chain's CDR3 is CASSPKTGVNTDTQYF. For the CDR3, the DNA is TGTGCCAGCAGCCCAAAAACAGGGGTGAACACAGATACGCAGTATTTT.

This sequence joins TRBV28 and TRBJ2-5; D perhaps matches TRBD2 (5 bases). Trimming left V 5 bases short and J 3 bases short, with 22 bases between. The CDR3 has 17 residues. Germline CDR1 MDHEN, CDR2 SYDVKM. In DNA, the CDR3 is TGTGCCAGCAGTCCCTTCCTGGGAGCGTGGGGTAAAGAGACCCAGTACTTC. Protein sequence: CASSPFLGAWGKETQYF.

Only a few counts were recorded for this clone. The chain has TRBV18 and TRBJ2-2; D gene ambiguous. CDR1 and CDR2 (germline): KGHSH, LQKENI. The CDR3 length is 17 residues. V dropped 1 base and J dropped 0 bases, with 12 bases sitting between them. This CDR3 reads CASSPRWRTTNTGELFF. In DNA, the CDR3 is TGTGCCAGCTCACCACGGTGGAGAACAACGAACACCGGGGAGCTGTTTTTT.

V and J are TRBV6-5 and TRBJ2-7, with D tentatively TRBD2 (5 bases). Trimming left V 4 bases short and J 4 bases short, with 5 bases between. Germline V lookup: CDR1 MNHEY, CDR2 SVGAGI. CDR3 size: 11 residues. DNA of the CDR3: TGTGCCAGCAGTTGGGAGTACGAGCAGTACTTC. Encoded protein: CASSWEYEQYF.

The V and J genes are TRBV29-1 and TRBJ2-3, with 8 bases lining up with TRBD2. Trimming took 7 bases from V and 4 from J; bases not matched to a gene: 10. Germline-derived CDR1 and CDR2 are SQVTM and ANQGSEA. The CDR3 totals 14 residues. CDR3 in DNA: TGCAGCGCCGAGCGGGAGATCGTGTCAGATACGCAGTATTTT. Residues: CSAEREIVSDTQYF.

The genes are TRBV7-2 and TRBJ2-3; D not resolved. V was clipped by 5 bases and J by 0 bases, with 9 bases between them. This CDR3 has 14 residues. Looked up from germline, CDR1 is SGHTA and CDR2 is FQGNSA. The CDR3 loop is CASSDEASTDTQYF. CDR3 DNA sequence: TGTGCCAGCAGCGACGAGGCTAGCACAGATACGCAGTATTTT.

The genes are TRBV13 and TRBJ2-7; 11 positions match TRBD1. The CDR3 consists of 16 residues. Germline CDR1 PRHDT, CDR2 FYEKMQ (reference sequence). The V gene end was trimmed by 4 bases and the J gene end by 2 bases; junction bases not matched to a gene: 7. In nucleotides, the CDR3 is TGTGCCAGCAGCTCTTCCGGGACAGGGGGAACCTACGAGCAGTACTTC. It translates to CASSSSGTGGTYEQYF.

This chain connects TRBV19 to TRBJ1-2; the D is unclear. Between the trimmed V and J ends, which lost 5 bases and 5 bases, there was a span of 18 bases. The CDR3 has 15 amino acids. Germline-derived CDR1 and CDR2 are LNHDA and SQIVND (reference sequence). Here the CDR3 reads CASSPGDSRGYGYTF. CDR3 in DNA: TGTGCCAGTAGTCCCGGGGATTCCCGGGGATATGGCTACACCTTC.

The chain joins TRBV7-9 to TRBJ2-1; D may be TRBD1 or TRBD2 (6 bases each). The V gene lost 8 bases and the J gene lost 6 bases, with 14 bases spanning the gap. Germline-derived CDR1 and CDR2 are SEHNR and FQNEAQ (reference sequence). The CDR3 length is 13 residues. DNA for the CDR3: TGTGCCAGCCCGGGGGACAATGGCAATGAGCAGTTCTTC. It translates to CASPGDNGNEQFF.

This clone appeared a few times. The sample contains more than one DNA sequence encoding this CDR3. This chain links TRBV13 with TRBJ1-6; D gene uncertain. CDR1 is PRHDT and CDR2 is FYEKMQ in the germline V gene (reference sequence). The CDR3 sequence is 12 residues long. V gave up 2 bases and J gave up 7 bases, with 3 bases separating them. CDR3 sequence: CASSLYNSPLHF. The CDR3 DNA sequence: TGTGCCAGCAGCTTATACAATTCACCCCTCCACTTT.

This clone was found once. Other nucleotide sequences from this sample produce the same CDR3. The chain recombines TRBV30 with TRBJ1-1; no reliable D call. The CDR3 is made up of 12 amino acids. Germline V gene lookup returns CDR1 GTSNPN and CDR2 SVGIG (reference sequence). Trimming took off 0 bases at V and 5 bases at J, with 7 bases between the two ends. The CDR3 sequence: CAWSVSGTEAFF. Here the CDR3 DNA reads TGTGCCTGGAGTGTATCGGGGACTGAAGCTTTCTTT.

The rearrangement uses TRBV15 and TRBJ1-5; D call uncertain. V lost 5 bases, J lost 6 bases, and 17 bases lay in between. The CDR3 has 15 residues. Germline V CDR1 and CDR2: LNHNV, YYDKDF (reference sequence). The CDR3 sequence: CATSADRQVGQPQHF. For the CDR3, the DNA is TGTGCCACCAGCGCGGACCGGCAGGTGGGTCAGCCCCAGCATTTT.

The V gene is TRBV6-5, the J gene TRBJ2-3, with D maybe TRBD1 (5 bases). Trimming took 0 bases from V and 2 from J, leaving 12 bases between them. The CDR3 spans 16 residues. Per the germline V gene, CDR1 is MNHEY and CDR2 is SVGAGI. CDR3 sequence reads: CASSYSPDTYTDTQYF. The CDR3 DNA reads as TGTGCCAGCAGTTACTCGCCGGACACATACACAGATACGCAGTATTTT.

V is TRBV2 and J is TRBJ2-6, with D possibly TRBD1 on 5 matching bases. This CDR3 is 13 amino acids long. Trimming pared 7 bases from V and 4 bases from J, leaving 8 bases between. The V gene's germline CDR1 is SNHLY and CDR2 FYNNEI. CDR3 residues: CASTTDGANVLTF. CDR3 nucleotide sequence: TGTGCCAGCACGACAGACGGGGCCAACGTCCTGACTTTC.

The chain employs TRBV7-2 and TRBJ1-1, with a weak D call TRBD1 (5 bases). V lost 2 bases and J 3 bases, leaving 10 bases between the germline ends. This CDR3 has 14 amino acids. Germline V CDR1 and CDR2: SGHTA, FQGNSA. The CDR3 DNA is TGTGCCAGCAGCTTATCCAGGGAGGACACTGAAGCTTTCTTT. Amino acids: CASSLSREDTEAFF.